This TCR beta chain is from a study of control samples from healthy donors and cancer patients. This table comes from immunoSEQ multiplex PCR, and its TCRdb copy is limited to in-frame clones, with some not included. The table lists about 220,000 clones, just under 95% of them singletons, with less than 1.6% in the top ten. This CDR3 region has 15 residues. Germline V gene lookup returns CDR1 SNHLY and CDR2 FYNNEI. V lost 3 bases, J lost 4 bases, and 4 bases stayed unmatched. This clonotype was obtained from a man over 45 in good health. The rearrangement links TRBV2 to TRBJ1-2; 11 bases fit TRBD1. Sequencing input: blood. The CDR3 region is CASSDGTGGSYGYTF. Here the CDR3 DNA reads TGTGCCAGCAGTGATGGGACAGGGGGTAGCTATGGCTACACCTTC.